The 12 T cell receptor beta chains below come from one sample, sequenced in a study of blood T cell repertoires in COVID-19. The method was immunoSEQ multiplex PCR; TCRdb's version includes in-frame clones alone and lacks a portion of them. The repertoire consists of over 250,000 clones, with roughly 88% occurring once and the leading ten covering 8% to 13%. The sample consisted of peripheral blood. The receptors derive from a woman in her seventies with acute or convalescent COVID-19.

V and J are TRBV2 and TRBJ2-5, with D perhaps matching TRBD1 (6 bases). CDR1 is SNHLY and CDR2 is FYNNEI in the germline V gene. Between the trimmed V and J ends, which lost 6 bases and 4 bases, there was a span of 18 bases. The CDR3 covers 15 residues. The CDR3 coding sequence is TGTGCCAGCAGCCCACAGGGTGGTGGGGGAGAGACCCAGTACTTC. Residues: CASSPQGGGGETQYF.

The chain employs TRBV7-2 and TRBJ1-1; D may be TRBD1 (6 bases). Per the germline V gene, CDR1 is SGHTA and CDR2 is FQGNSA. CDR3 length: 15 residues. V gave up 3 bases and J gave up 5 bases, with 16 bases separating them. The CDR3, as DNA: TGTGCCAGCAGCTTTCTCGGGGGGCGGGGTACTGAAGCTTTCTTT. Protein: CASSFLGGRGTEAFF.

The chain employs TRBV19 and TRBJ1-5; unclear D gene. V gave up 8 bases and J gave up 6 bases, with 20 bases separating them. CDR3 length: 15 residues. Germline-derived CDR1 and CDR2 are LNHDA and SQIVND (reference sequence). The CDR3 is CASSREAALVQPQHF. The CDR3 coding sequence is TGTGCCAGTTCGCGGGAGGCCGCGTTGGTTCAGCCCCAGCATTTT.

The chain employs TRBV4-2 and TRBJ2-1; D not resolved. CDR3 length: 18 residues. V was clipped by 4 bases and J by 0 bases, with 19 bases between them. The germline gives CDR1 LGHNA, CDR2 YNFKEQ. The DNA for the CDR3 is TGTGCCAGCAGCCCAGAACTCGCCCGAGGAAGCTCCTACAATGAGCAGTTCTTC. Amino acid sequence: CASSPELARGSSYNEQFF.

CDR3 bases: TGTGCCAGCAGCACTAGCGGAGGGTACAATGAGCAGTTCTTC. Protein: CASSTSGGYNEQFF. This rearrangement joins TRBV21-1 to TRBJ2-1; the D call of TRBD2 is as the table states it, not checked on the DNA. TRBV21-1 is a documented pseudogene. CDR3 length: 14 amino acids.

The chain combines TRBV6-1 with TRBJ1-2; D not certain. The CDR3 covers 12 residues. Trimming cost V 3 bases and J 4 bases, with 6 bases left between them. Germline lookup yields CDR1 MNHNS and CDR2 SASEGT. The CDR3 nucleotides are TGTGCCAGCAGTGACGGGGTCTATGGCTACACCTTC. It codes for CASSDGVYGYTF.

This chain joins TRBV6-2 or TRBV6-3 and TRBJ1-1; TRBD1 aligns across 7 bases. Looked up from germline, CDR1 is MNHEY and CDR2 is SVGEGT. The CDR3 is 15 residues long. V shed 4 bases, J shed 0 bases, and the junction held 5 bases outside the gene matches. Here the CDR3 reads CASSFSTGMNTEAFF. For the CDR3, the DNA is TGTGCCAGCAGTTTTTCGACAGGGATGAACACTGAAGCTTTCTTT.

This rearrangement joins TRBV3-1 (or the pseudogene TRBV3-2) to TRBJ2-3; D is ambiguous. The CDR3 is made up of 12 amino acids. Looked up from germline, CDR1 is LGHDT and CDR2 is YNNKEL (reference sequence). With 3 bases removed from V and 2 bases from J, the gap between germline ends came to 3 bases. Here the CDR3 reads CASSHNTDTQYF. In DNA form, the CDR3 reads TGTGCCAGCAGCCATAACACAGATACGCAGTATTTT.

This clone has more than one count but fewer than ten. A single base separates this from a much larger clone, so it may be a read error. The CDR3 loop is CASTLQENTEAFF. The CDR3 nucleotides read TGTGCCAGCACCCTACAGGAGAACACTGAAGCTTTCTTT. The chain uses TRBV7-9 and TRBJ1-1; tentative D call: TRBD1 (5 bases). Germline CDR1 reads SEHNR; CDR2 reads FQNEAQ (reference sequence). This CDR3 contains 13 residues. V dropped 7 bases and J dropped 1 base, with 10 bases sitting between them.

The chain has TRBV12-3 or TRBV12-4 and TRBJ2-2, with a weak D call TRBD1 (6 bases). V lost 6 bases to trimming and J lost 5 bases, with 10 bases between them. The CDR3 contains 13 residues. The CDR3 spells CASSTTGTGELFF. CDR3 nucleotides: TGTGCCAGCAGCACCACAGGGACCGGGGAGCTGTTTTTT.

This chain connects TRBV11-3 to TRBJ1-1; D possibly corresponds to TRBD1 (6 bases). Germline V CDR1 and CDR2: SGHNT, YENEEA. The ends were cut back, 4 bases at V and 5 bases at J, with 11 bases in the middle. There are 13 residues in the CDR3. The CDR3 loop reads CASSSTGLTEAFF. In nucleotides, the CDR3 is TGTGCCAGCAGCTCCACAGGGCTGACTGAAGCTTTCTTT.

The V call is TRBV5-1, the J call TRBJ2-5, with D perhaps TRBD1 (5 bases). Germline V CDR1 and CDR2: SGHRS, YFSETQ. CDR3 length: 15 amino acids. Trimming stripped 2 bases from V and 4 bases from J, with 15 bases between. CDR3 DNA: TGCGCCAGCAGCTTCATGGTGGACATCCCAGAGACCCAGTACTTC. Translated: CASSFMVDIPETQYF. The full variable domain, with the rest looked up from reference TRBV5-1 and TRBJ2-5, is KAGVTQTPRYLIKTRGQQVTLSCSPISGHRSVSWYQQTPGQGLQFLFEYFSETQRNKGNFPGRFSGRQFSNSRSEMNVSTLELGDSALYLCASSFMVDIPETQYFGPGTRLLVL.